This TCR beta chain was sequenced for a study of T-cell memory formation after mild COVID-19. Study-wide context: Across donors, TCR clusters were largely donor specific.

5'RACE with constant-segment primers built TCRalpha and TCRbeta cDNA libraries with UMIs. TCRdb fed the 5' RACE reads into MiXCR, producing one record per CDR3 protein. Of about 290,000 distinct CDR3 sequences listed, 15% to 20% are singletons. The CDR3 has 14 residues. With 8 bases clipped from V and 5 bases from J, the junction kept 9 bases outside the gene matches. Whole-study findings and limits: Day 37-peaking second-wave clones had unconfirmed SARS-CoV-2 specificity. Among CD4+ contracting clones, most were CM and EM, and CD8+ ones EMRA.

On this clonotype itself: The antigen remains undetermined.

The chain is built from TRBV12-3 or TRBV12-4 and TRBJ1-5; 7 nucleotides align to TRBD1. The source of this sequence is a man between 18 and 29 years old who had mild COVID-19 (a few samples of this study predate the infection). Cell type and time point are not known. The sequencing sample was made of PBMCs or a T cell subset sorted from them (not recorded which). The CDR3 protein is CASARGLRDQPQHF. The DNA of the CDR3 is TGTGCCAGCGCGAGGGGGCTTCGGGATCAGCCCCAGCATTTT.